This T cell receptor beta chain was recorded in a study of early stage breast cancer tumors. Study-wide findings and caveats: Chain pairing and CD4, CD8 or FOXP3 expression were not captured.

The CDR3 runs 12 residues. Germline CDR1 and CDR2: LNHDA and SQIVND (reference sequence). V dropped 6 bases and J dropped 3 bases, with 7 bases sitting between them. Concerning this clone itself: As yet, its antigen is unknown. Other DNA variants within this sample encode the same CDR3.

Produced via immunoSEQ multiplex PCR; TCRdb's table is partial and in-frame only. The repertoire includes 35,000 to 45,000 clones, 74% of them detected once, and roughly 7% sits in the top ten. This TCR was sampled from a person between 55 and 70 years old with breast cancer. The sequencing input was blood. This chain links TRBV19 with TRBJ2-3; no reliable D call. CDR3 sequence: CASSPSTDTQYF. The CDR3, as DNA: TGTGCCAGTAGCCCCTCGACAGATACGCAGTATTTT.